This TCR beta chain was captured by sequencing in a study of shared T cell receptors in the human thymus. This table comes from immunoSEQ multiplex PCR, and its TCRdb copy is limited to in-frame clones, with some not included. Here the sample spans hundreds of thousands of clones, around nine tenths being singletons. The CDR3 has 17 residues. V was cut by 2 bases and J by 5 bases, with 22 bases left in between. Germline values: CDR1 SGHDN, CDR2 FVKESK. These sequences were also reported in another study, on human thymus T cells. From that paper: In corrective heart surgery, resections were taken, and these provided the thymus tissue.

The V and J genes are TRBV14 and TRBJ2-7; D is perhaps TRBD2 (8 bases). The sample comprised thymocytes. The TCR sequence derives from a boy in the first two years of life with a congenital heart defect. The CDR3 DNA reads TGTGCCAGCAGCCAATTCCGCTCTATAGCGGGACAGCACGAGCAGTACTTC. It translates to CASSQFRSIAGQHEQYF.